These 18 T cell receptor beta chains originate from one sample sequenced in a study of blood T cell repertoires in COVID-19 (TCRdb year 2020). Preparation of the library involved the immunoSEQ multiplex PCR assay. TCRdb stores this immuneACCESS table with in-frame sequences only. Part of the clones is absent; in the studies checked, under half of the shortfall reflects unresolved V genes, and no reason is known for the rest. Recorded for this sample are roughly 500,000 clones; 89% of them occurred a single time. Clones ranked in the top ten supply 0.8% to 0.9% of the sample. The material sequenced was peripheral blood. These receptors were collected from a young man with COVID-19, enrolled during active disease.

The genes are TRBV4-1 and TRBJ2-1, with a tentative D call TRBD2 (6 bases). With 3 bases removed from V and 0 bases from J, the gap between germline ends came to 15 bases. The germline V gene encodes CDR1 MGHRA and CDR2 YSYEKL. This CDR3 is built from 17 residues. The CDR3 coding sequence is TGCGCCAGCAGCCAGGGGGACTTCTCGACCTCCTACAATGAGCAGTTCTTC. Translation: CASSQGDFSTSYNEQFF.

The V call is TRBV5-1, the J call TRBJ2-1; perhaps TRBD1 as D (6 bases). Trimming removed 3 bases at V and 7 bases at J, with 17 bases between. CDR1 is SGHRS and CDR2 is YFSETQ in the germline V gene. The CDR3 loop spans 15 amino acids. CDR3 in DNA: TGCGCCAGCAGCTCCGGACAGCTTTTTCAGAATGAGCAGTTCTTC. Amino acid sequence: CASSSGQLFQNEQFF.

J is TRBJ2-6 and V is TRBV19; D is uncertain. From germline, CDR1 is LNHDA and CDR2 SQIVND (reference sequence). The CDR3 loop spans 17 amino acids. The V gene lost 5 bases and the J gene lost 0 bases, with 14 bases spanning the gap. The CDR3 sequence is CASSGEVSLSGANVLTF. CDR3 nucleotide sequence: TGTGCCAGTAGTGGTGAGGTATCGCTCTCTGGGGCCAACGTCCTGACTTTC.

The CDR3 nucleotides are TGCGCCAGCAGCTTGGATAATTACGAGCAGTACTTC. This encodes CASSLDNYEQYF. The chain carries TRBV5-1 and TRBJ2-7; D remains unclear. This CDR3 comprises 12 residues. V shed 0 bases and J shed 4 bases, with 5 bases lying between them. The germline V gene encodes CDR1 SGHRS and CDR2 YFSETQ.

The chain uses TRBV7-2 and TRBJ2-7, with TRBD2 matching over 8 bases. The V gene end was trimmed by 1 base and the J gene end by 3 bases; junction bases not matched to a gene: 5. CDR1 is SGHTA and CDR2 is FQGNSA in the germline V gene. The CDR3 sequence is 15 residues long. This CDR3 reads CASSLVEAGGYEQYF. CDR3 bases: TGTGCCAGCAGCTTAGTTGAGGCGGGGGGCTACGAGCAGTACTTC.

In the case of this clone: This specimen includes other DNA sequences encoding the same CDR3. The chain uses TRBV6-1 and TRBJ1-5, with D possibly TRBD1 on 6 matching bases. CDR1 and CDR2 from the germline V gene are MNHNS and SASEGT. This CDR3 contains 14 residues. Trimming took off 2 bases at V and 6 bases at J, with 11 bases between the two ends. DNA of the CDR3: TGTGCCAGCAGTGAACAGGGGTCTGGTCAGCCCCAGCATTTT. It yields the protein CASSEQGSGQPQHF.

This clone appeared a single time. The same CDR3 can be traced to other DNA sequences in this sample. The chain carries TRBV19 and TRBJ2-7; 8 bases map to TRBD1. After removal of 5 bases from V and 3 bases from J, the junction contained 3 bases not matched to a gene. Germline CDR1 and CDR2: LNHDA and SQIVND (reference sequence). This CDR3 region has 13 residues. The CDR3 spells CASSFGQGYEQYF. Written as DNA, the CDR3 is TGTGCCAGTAGTTTTGGACAGGGCTACGAGCAGTACTTC.

The CDR3 spells CASTQGGFYNSPLHF. Here the CDR3 DNA reads TGTGCCAGCACCCAAGGGGGTTTCTATAATTCACCCCTCCACTTT. The genes are TRBV6-5 and TRBJ1-6; D is perhaps TRBD1 (6 bases). CDR3 size: 15 residues. V shed 7 bases and J shed 3 bases, with 13 bases lying between them. From germline, CDR1 is MNHEY and CDR2 SVGAGI.

The chain couples TRBV28 to TRBJ1-4; D unclear. The V gene's germline CDR1 is MDHEN and CDR2 SYDVKM. V lost 6 bases to trimming and J lost 5 bases, with 13 bases between them. The CDR3 totals 14 residues. The CDR3 region is CASRRDYLNEKLFF. CDR3 nucleotide sequence: TGTGCCAGCAGGCGAGATTACTTGAATGAAAAACTGTTTTTT.

V gene TRBV3-1 (or the pseudogene TRBV3-2) combines with J gene TRBJ1-6; no definite D call. Germline V gene lookup returns CDR1 LGHDT and CDR2 YNNKEL (reference sequence). CDR3 size: 12 residues. V lost 1 base and J 8 bases, leaving 3 bases between the germline ends. The chain's CDR3 is CASSQGDSPLHF. The DNA of the CDR3 is TGTGCCAGCAGCCAAGGAGATTCACCCCTCCACTTT.

The rearrangement links TRBV7-9 to TRBJ2-3; possible D gene TRBD2, 5 bases. The V end was cut by 3 bases, the J end by 11 bases, with 12 bases between. The germline V gene has CDR1 SEHNR and CDR2 FQNEAQ (reference sequence). The CDR3 is 12 residues long. CDR3 coding DNA: TGTGCCAGCAGCTTTGGACGTGAGGGGCAGTATTTT. It is translated as CASSFGREGQYF.

This sequence joins TRBV11-2 and TRBJ2-1; maybe TRBD1 (5 bases). Germline V gives CDR1 SGHAT, CDR2 FQNNGV. Between the trimmed V and J ends, which lost 5 bases and 13 bases, there was a span of 12 bases. There are 11 residues in the CDR3. DNA for the CDR3: TGTGCCAGCAGCCCGGTACGGACACAGTTCTTC. Its protein product is CASSPVRTQFF.

Only one count was recorded for this clone. V usage is TRBV18 and J usage is TRBJ1-3; TRBD1 matches at 9 bases. Trimming cost V 3 bases and J 2 bases; bases outside gene matches: 2. CDR1 is KGHSH and CDR2 is LQKENI in the germline V gene. The CDR3 covers 15 residues. The CDR3: CASSPWTGAGNTIYF. DNA for the CDR3: TGTGCCAGCTCACCCTGGACAGGGGCTGGAAACACCATATATTTT.

J is TRBJ2-3 and V is TRBV19; 7 nucleotides align to TRBD2. After removal of 6 bases from V and 0 bases from J, the junction contained 6 bases not matched to a gene. Germline V CDR1 and CDR2: LNHDA, SQIVND (reference sequence). This CDR3 spans 15 amino acids. CDR3 amino acids: CASSPRGVSTDTQYF. The CDR3, as DNA: TGTGCCAGTAGCCCCCGGGGGGTTAGCACAGATACGCAGTATTTT.

This clone was found once. V gene TRBV2 combines with J gene TRBJ2-3; TRBD2 aligns across 10 bases. The CDR3 has 21 amino acids. J lost 7 bases, V lost 6 bases, and 28 bases had no gene match. CDR1 is SNHLY and CDR2 is FYNNEI in the germline V gene. CDR3 sequence (DNA): TGTGCCAGCAGCCCCTCTTCGGTAGCGGGGGGCCTATCCTCTTTCTTCTATACGCAGTATTTT. Its protein is CASSPSSVAGGLSSFFYTQYF.

CDR3 in DNA: TGTGCCAGCAGCCCTTACAGGGAATCCAATCAGCCCCAGCATTTT. This gives the protein CASSPYRESNQPQHF. V is TRBV7-2 and J is TRBJ1-5; D perhaps matches TRBD1 (6 bases). The germline V gene has CDR1 SGHTA and CDR2 FQGNSA. CDR3 size: 15 residues. V shed 5 bases and J shed 3 bases, with 14 bases lying between them.

The chain uses TRBV24-1 and TRBJ2-5; TRBD2 matches 9 bases. This CDR3 has 18 residues. CDR1 is KGHDR and CDR2 is SFDVKD in the germline V gene. J gave up 5 bases and V 4 bases, and 16 bases lay outside the gene matches. CDR3 residues: CATSDLCWREGINETQYF. In DNA, the CDR3 is TGTGCCACCAGTGACTTATGTTGGCGGGAGGGAATCAACGAGACCCAGTACTTC.

The chain carries TRBV3-1 (or the pseudogene TRBV3-2) and TRBJ2-5; D gene ambiguous. Trimming shortened V by 8 bases and J by 2 bases, and 12 bases separated the two germline ends. The V gene's germline CDR1 is LGHDT and CDR2 YNNKEL (reference sequence). There are 13 residues in the CDR3. CDR3 region: CASGRRGQETQYF. CDR3 bases: TGTGCCAGCGGTAGGCGAGGACAAGAGACCCAGTACTTC.